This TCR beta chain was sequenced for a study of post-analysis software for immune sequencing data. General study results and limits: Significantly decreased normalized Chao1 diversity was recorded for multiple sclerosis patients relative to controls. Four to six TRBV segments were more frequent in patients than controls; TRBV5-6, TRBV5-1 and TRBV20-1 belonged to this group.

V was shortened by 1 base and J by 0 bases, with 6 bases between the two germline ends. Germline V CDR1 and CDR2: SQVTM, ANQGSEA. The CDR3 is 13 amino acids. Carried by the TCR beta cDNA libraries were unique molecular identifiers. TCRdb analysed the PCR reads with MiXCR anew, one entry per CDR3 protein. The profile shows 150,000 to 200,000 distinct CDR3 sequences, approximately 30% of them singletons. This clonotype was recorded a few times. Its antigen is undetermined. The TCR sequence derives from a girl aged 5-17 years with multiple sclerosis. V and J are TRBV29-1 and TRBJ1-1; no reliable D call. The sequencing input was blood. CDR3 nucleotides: TGCAGCGTTGAAGCAGTTATGAACACTGAAGCTTTCTTT. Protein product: CSVEAVMNTEAFF.